These T cell receptor beta chains were read from a single sample in a study of CD8 T cells in Susac syndrome. TCRdb reanalysed the immunoSEQ multiplex PCR reads using MiXCR and keeps one entry per CDR3 protein. The table includes 140,000 or so distinct CDR3 sequences, approximately 95% detected once. The material sequenced was CD4+ T cells from PBMCs. The source of these receptors is a human donor with multiple sclerosis. The CDR3 runs from the conserved cysteine through the conserved F or W. Fields, in order: D gene, J gene, clone size, V gene, CDR3 DNA, CDR3 protein. D genes are given only for firm matches. Size is stated for part of the rows, as once, few or many counts, or as a class when the clone is expanded.

d_gene: NA; j_gene: TRBJ1-5; abundance: NA; v_gene: TRBV9; CDR3nt: TGTGCCAGCAGCGTAGCCCCAGGTGGGGATCAGCCCCAGCATTTT; CDR3aa: CASSVAPGGDQPQHF
d_gene: TRBD2; j_gene: TRBJ2-1; abundance: NA; v_gene: TRBV2; CDR3nt: TGTGCCAGCAGACCGACTAGCGGGGAGCAGTTCTTC; CDR3aa: CASRPTSGEQFF
d_gene: NA; j_gene: TRBJ2-3; abundance: NA; v_gene: TRBV9; CDR3nt: TGTGCCAGCAAGCCGGTGGGCACAGATACGCAGTATTTT; CDR3aa: CASKPVGTDTQYF
d_gene: NA; j_gene: TRBJ2-7; abundance: NA; v_gene: TRBV5-1; CDR3nt: TGCGCCAGCAGCGTCGCGGGGACCCTCTACGAGCAGTACTTC; CDR3aa: CASSVAGTLYEQYF
d_gene: NA; j_gene: TRBJ2-3; abundance: once; v_gene: TRBV27; CDR3nt: TGTGCCAGCAGTGGATATACAGGGAGTAAGACAGATACGCAGTATTTT; CDR3aa: CASSGYTGSKTDTQYF
d_gene: TRBD1; j_gene: TRBJ1-6; abundance: few; v_gene: TRBV9; CDR3nt: TGTGCCAGCAGCGTCACAGGGGTCAATTCACCCCTCCACTTT; CDR3aa: CASSVTGVNSPLHF
d_gene: NA; j_gene: TRBJ2-1; abundance: NA; v_gene: TRBV2; CDR3nt: TGTGCCAGCAGTGGGCTAGGGGACAATGAGCAGTTCTTC; CDR3aa: CASSGLGDNEQFF
d_gene: NA; j_gene: TRBJ1-1; abundance: NA; v_gene: TRBV3-1; CDR3nt: TGTGCCAGCAGCCAATCGGGGTCCAACACTGAAGCTTTCTTT; CDR3aa: CASSQSGSNTEAFF
d_gene: TRBD2; j_gene: TRBJ2-3; abundance: NA; v_gene: TRBV12-3/TRBV12-4; CDR3nt: TGTGCCAGCAGTTTACGACTAGCGGGAGTGTCAGATACGCAGTATTTT; CDR3aa: CASSLRLAGVSDTQYF
d_gene: TRBD1; j_gene: TRBJ2-4; abundance: NA; v_gene: TRBV12-3/TRBV12-4; CDR3nt: TGTGCCAGCACCAACGACAGGGTTTTGAGCATTCAGTACTTC; CDR3aa: CASTNDRVLSIQYF
d_gene: TRBD1; j_gene: TRBJ2-6; abundance: NA; v_gene: TRBV20-1; CDR3nt: TGCAGTGCTAGTCTTTCCGCAGGGGGCAGGGGGGCCAACGTCCTGACTTTC; CDR3aa: CSASLSAGGRGANVLTF
d_gene: TRBD1; j_gene: TRBJ2-3; abundance: NA; v_gene: TRBV7-2; CDR3nt: TGTGCCTCTGGACAGGGGAGCACAGATACGCAGTATTTT; CDR3aa: CASGQGSTDTQYF
d_gene: NA; j_gene: TRBJ2-1; abundance: NA; v_gene: TRBV5-1; CDR3nt: TGCGCCAGCAGCTTCGATGCAGGGCCTTTGAATGAGCAGTTCTTC; CDR3aa: CASSFDAGPLNEQFF
d_gene: NA; j_gene: TRBJ2-3; abundance: NA; v_gene: TRBV9; CDR3nt: TGTGCCAGCAGCGTATGGACTGGCACAGATACGCAGTATTTT; CDR3aa: CASSVWTGTDTQYF
d_gene: TRBD1; j_gene: TRBJ1-5; abundance: NA; v_gene: TRBV20-1; CDR3nt: TGCAGTGCTAACGACAGGGGCAATCAGCCCCAGCATTTT; CDR3aa: CSANDRGNQPQHF
d_gene: NA; j_gene: TRBJ1-1; abundance: NA; v_gene: TRBV15; CDR3nt: TGTGCCACCAGCAGAGATTTGTCCGCGGGGGCTCTAGGAGCTTTCTTT; CDR3aa: CATSRDLSAGALGAFF
d_gene: NA; j_gene: TRBJ1-2; abundance: NA; v_gene: TRBV20-1; CDR3nt: TGCAGTGCTAGAGATCCGGGGTTGGGCAGGTATGGCTACACCTTC; CDR3aa: CSARDPGLGRYGYTF
d_gene: NA; j_gene: TRBJ2-1; abundance: NA; v_gene: TRBV20-1; CDR3nt: TGCAGTGCTAGGGCCCCCCGCTCGTGGGTTGAGCAGTTCTTC; CDR3aa: CSARAPRSWVEQFF
d_gene: TRBD2; j_gene: TRBJ2-3; abundance: NA; v_gene: TRBV29-1; CDR3nt: TGCAGCGTCGGGACTAGTGCAGATACGCAGTATTTT; CDR3aa: CSVGTSADTQYF
d_gene: NA; j_gene: TRBJ1-1; abundance: once; v_gene: TRBV6-2/TRBV6-3; CDR3nt: TGTGCCAGCAGTTACTGGACGGCGTTCGGAGGCACTGAAGCTTTCTTT; CDR3aa: CASSYWTAFGGTEAFF
d_gene: NA; j_gene: TRBJ2-3; abundance: NA; v_gene: TRBV5-1; CDR3nt: TGCGCCAGCAGCTTGCGGGGGCAGATCATAGGAGATACGCAGTATTTT; CDR3aa: CASSLRGQIIGDTQYF
d_gene: NA; j_gene: TRBJ1-2; abundance: once; v_gene: TRBV20-1; CDR3nt: TGCAGTGCTAGAGATCCCCAGACAGGATACTATGGCTACACCTTC; CDR3aa: CSARDPQTGYYGYTF
d_gene: NA; j_gene: TRBJ2-2; abundance: NA; v_gene: TRBV9; CDR3nt: TGTGCCAGCAGCCAGGAATACCGGGAGCTGTTTTTT; CDR3aa: CASSQEYRELFF
d_gene: NA; j_gene: TRBJ1-2; abundance: once; v_gene: TRBV5-1; CDR3nt: TGCGCCAGCAGCTTAGAGGCATACTCTAACTATGGCTACACCTTC; CDR3aa: CASSLEAYSNYGYTF
d_gene: NA; j_gene: TRBJ1-6; abundance: NA; v_gene: TRBV7-9; CDR3nt: TGTGCCAGCACCTCAGCTTTGAATAATTCACCCCTCCACTTT; CDR3aa: CASTSALNNSPLHF
d_gene: TRBD1; j_gene: TRBJ2-5; abundance: NA; v_gene: TRBV7-2; CDR3nt: TGTGCCAGCAGCTTACAGCAGGGGGCTGGGGAGACCCAGTACTTC; CDR3aa: CASSLQQGAGETQYF
d_gene: TRBD1; j_gene: TRBJ2-3; abundance: once; v_gene: TRBV30; CDR3nt: TGTGCCTGGAGTCCCGGGACAGGGTCTAGCACAGATACGCAGTATTTT; CDR3aa: CAWSPGTGSSTDTQYF
d_gene: NA; j_gene: TRBJ2-7; abundance: NA; v_gene: TRBV19; CDR3nt: TGTGCCACCTCTCTTTCGGGGTTGAGTGAGCAGTACTTC; CDR3aa: CATSLSGLSEQYF
d_gene: NA; j_gene: TRBJ2-1; abundance: NA; v_gene: TRBV6-2/TRBV6-3; CDR3nt: TGTGCCAGCAGTTACTCGAAGTCAGGGTCCTACAATGAGCAGTTCTTC; CDR3aa: CASSYSKSGSYNEQFF
d_gene: NA; j_gene: TRBJ2-5; abundance: NA; v_gene: TRBV25-1; CDR3nt: TGTGCCAGCAGTGCCTGGACAGTACAAGAGACCCAGTACTTC; CDR3aa: CASSAWTVQETQYF
d_gene: NA; j_gene: TRBJ2-7; abundance: NA; v_gene: TRBV5-1; CDR3nt: TGCGCCAGCAGCTTGGAAGAGAGGACGGAATACGAGCAGTACTTC; CDR3aa: CASSLEERTEYEQYF
d_gene: TRBD1; j_gene: TRBJ2-7; abundance: NA; v_gene: TRBV7-9; CDR3nt: TGTGCCAGCAGCCCCCGTAGAGGACAGGGCTACGAGCAGTACTTC; CDR3aa: CASSPRRGQGYEQYF
d_gene: NA; j_gene: TRBJ2-1; abundance: NA; v_gene: TRBV9; CDR3nt: TGTGCCAGCAGCCTTGGGTCGGGTGAGCAGTTCTTC; CDR3aa: CASSLGSGEQFF
d_gene: TRBD1; j_gene: TRBJ2-3; abundance: NA; v_gene: TRBV29-1; CDR3nt: TGCAGCGTTGATGGGACAGGGACAGATACGCAGTATTTT; CDR3aa: CSVDGTGTDTQYF
d_gene: NA; j_gene: TRBJ2-1; abundance: NA; v_gene: TRBV20-1; CDR3nt: TGCAGTGCTAGCAGGAAACTAAGTGAGCAGTTCTTC; CDR3aa: CSASRKLSEQFF
d_gene: NA; j_gene: TRBJ2-7; abundance: NA; v_gene: TRBV5-1; CDR3nt: TGCGCCAGCAGCTTGGCCAGTAGCGAGCAGTACTTC; CDR3aa: CASSLASSEQYF
d_gene: NA; j_gene: TRBJ2-7; abundance: NA; v_gene: TRBV7-2; CDR3nt: TGTGCCAGCAGCTTAGACGGGGGCTATTACGAGCAGTACTTC; CDR3aa: CASSLDGGYYEQYF
d_gene: TRBD1; j_gene: TRBJ2-7; abundance: NA; v_gene: TRBV28; CDR3nt: TGTGCCAGCAGTTCCCCCTCCGCAGGGGGTCCTTCTAAGCAGTACTTC; CDR3aa: CASSSPSAGGPSKQYF
d_gene: TRBD1; j_gene: TRBJ2-7; abundance: NA; v_gene: TRBV3-1; CDR3nt: TGTGCCAGCAGCCAAGGGACAGGTATCTACGAGCAGTACTTC; CDR3aa: CASSQGTGIYEQYF
d_gene: NA; j_gene: TRBJ1-6; abundance: NA; v_gene: TRBV6-5; CDR3nt: TGTGCCAGCAGTTACCGGCCCCGGACAGCAAATTCACCCCTCCACTTT; CDR3aa: CASSYRPRTANSPLHF
d_gene: TRBD2; j_gene: TRBJ2-1; abundance: NA; v_gene: TRBV12-3/TRBV12-4; CDR3nt: TGTGCCAGCAGTGCGACTAGCGGGAACCGGTACAATGAGCAGTTCTTC; CDR3aa: CASSATSGNRYNEQFF
d_gene: NA; j_gene: TRBJ1-4; abundance: NA; v_gene: TRBV20-1; CDR3nt: TGCAGTGCCGAAGGGGCGCAGGGGGAAAAACTGTTTTTT; CDR3aa: CSAEGAQGEKLFF